Below, 10 T cell receptor beta chains from the same sample are listed, as sequenced in a study of T cells in Graves' hyperthyroidism and ophthalmopathy. Regions amplified from RNA transcripts were the TCR beta CDR3 regions. Primed by the HTBI set, a first-round RT-PCR was run on the TCR CDR3. From the multiplex PCR reads, TCRdb called clonotypes with MiXCR, one entry per CDR3 protein. The sample contains approximately 590,000 distinct CDR3 sequences, 15% to 18% of which appear only once. The specimen was blood. The receptors here all came from a woman aged 25 to 45 with Graves' hyperthyroidism.

This clonotype was detected many times. This chain uses TRBV6-5 with TRBJ2-3, with TRBD1 matching 9 bases. From germline, CDR1 is MNHEY and CDR2 SVGAGI. This CDR3 region has 16 residues. Germline trimming cut 2 bases from V and 0 bases from J; bases unmatched to any gene: 3. The CDR3 region has the DNA TGTGCCAGCAGTTACGACAGGGGGTTGAGCACAGATACGCAGTATTTT. It specifies CASSYDRGLSTDTQYF.

J is TRBJ1-6 and V is TRBV7-9; tentatively, D is TRBD1 (5 bases). CDR3 length: 16 residues. Germline V gene data show CDR1 as SEHNR and CDR2 as FQNEAQ (reference sequence). The V and J ends lost 1 base and 7 bases respectively, with 14 bases between them. CDR3 protein: CASSLEPGDGNSPLHF. The DNA of the CDR3 is TGTGCCAGCAGCTTAGAGCCTGGGGACGGGAATTCACCCCTCCACTTT.

This clonotype has only one observation. An end of the junction differs from the germline gene, which may be a read error. V usage is TRBV19 and J usage is TRBJ2-7; 10 bases fit TRBD1. CDR1 and CDR2 (germline): LNHDA, SQIVND (reference sequence). The CDR3 has 14 residues. Here the CDR3 DNA reads TGTTCCAGTAGTCTCCGGGACAGGGGCTACGAGCAGTACTTC. Protein: CSSSLRDRGYEQYF.

Notes on this clonotype: A much larger clonotype is one base distant, so this may be a read error. This chain connects TRBV5-1 to TRBJ2-1, with D possibly being TRBD2 (6 bases). V gave up 7 bases and J gave up 7 bases, with 18 bases separating them. Germline loops: CDR1 SGHRS, CDR2 YFSETQ. The CDR3 loop spans 14 amino acids. The CDR3 DNA reads TGCGCCAGCGGCTCGGGGACGGAGGGGAATGAGCAGTTCTTC. Its translation is CASGSGTEGNEQFF.

There are many counts of this clonotype. J is TRBJ2-3 and V is TRBV7-2; D call uncertain. Germline V lookup: CDR1 SGHTA, CDR2 FQGNSA. This CDR3 contains 15 residues. The ends were cut back, 2 bases at V and 6 bases at J, with 15 bases in the middle. The CDR3 coding sequence is TGTGCCAGCAGCTTACGTGGCAGTGTCTATGATACGCAGTATTTT. It translates to CASSLRGSVYDTQYF.

This clonotype came up many times. The rearrangement joins TRBV5-5 to TRBJ2-1, with D tentatively TRBD1 (5 bases). Germline V gene lookup returns CDR1 SGHKS and CDR2 YYEKEE (reference sequence). The CDR3 contains 13 residues. V was trimmed by 0 bases and J by 8 bases, leaving 9 bases between them. CDR3 in amino acids: CASSLAIRDEQFF. CDR3 coding DNA: TGTGCCAGCAGCTTGGCCATCAGGGATGAGCAGTTCTTC.

The chain uses TRBV6-2 or TRBV6-3 and TRBJ2-3; D is perhaps TRBD2 (6 bases). The V end was cut by 7 bases, the J end by 1 base, with 24 bases between. Germline CDR1 reads MNHEY; CDR2 reads SVGEGT. The CDR3 covers 18 residues. The CDR3 protein is CASNQREAPTLGTDTQYF. CDR3 bases: TGTGCCAGCAACCAAAGGGAGGCCCCCACCTTGGGCACAGATACGCAGTATTTT.

Concerning this clonotype itself: With a much larger clone just one base away, this may be a read error. This chain connects TRBV13 to TRBJ2-3; TRBD2 matches at 12 bases. In germline, CDR1 is PRHDT, CDR2 FYEKMQ (reference sequence). The CDR3 contains 16 residues. The DNA for the CDR3 is TGTGCCAACAGCCTATTCAGACTAGCGGGAGTAGATACGCAGTATTTT. It is translated as CANSLFRLAGVDTQYF.

This clonotype was detected ten times or more. The genes are TRBV11-3 and TRBJ2-7; the D gene could be TRBD1 or TRBD2 (6 bases each). From germline, CDR1 is SGHNT and CDR2 YENEEA. This CDR3 spans 13 amino acids. The V end was cut by 3 bases, the J end by 6 bases, with 12 bases between. CDR3: CASSFRGPSEQYF. DNA for the CDR3: TGTGCCAGCAGCTTTCGGGGGCCCAGCGAGCAGTACTTC.

This clonotype has a handful of counts. CDR3 residues: CASRHTLIWTGGSVDTGELFF. The DNA for the CDR3 is TGTGCCAGCAGACACACCTTAATATGGACAGGGGGATCCGTTGACACCGGGGAGCTGTTTTTT. This rearrangement joins TRBV11-2 to TRBJ2-2; 10 bases align to TRBD1. In germline, CDR1 is SGHAT, CDR2 FQNNGV. V shed 6 bases, J shed 3 bases, and the junction held 22 bases outside the gene matches. CDR3 length: 21 residues. Full variable domain (rest looked up from reference TRBV11-2 and TRBJ2-2): EAGVAQSPRYKIIEKRQSVAFWCNPISGHATLYWYQQILGQGPKLLIQFQNNGVVDDSQLPKDRFSAERLKGVDSTLKIQPAKLEDSAVYLCASRHTLIWTGGSVDTGELFFGEGSRLTVL.